This T cell receptor beta chain was sequenced for a study of OX40 agonist ivuxolimab in advanced cancers. The CDR3 length is 14 residues. J gave up 4 bases and V 0 bases, and 2 bases lay outside the gene matches. The germline CDR1 and CDR2 sequences are LNHNV and YYDKDF (reference sequence). TCRdb's copy holds only in-frame clones and misses some; the assay was immunoSEQ multiplex PCR. The data contain tens of thousands of clones, around 85% of them singletons. The origin of this receptor is an adult with an advanced solid tumor such as melanoma, head and neck, liver or kidney cancer. The source was CD4+ or CD8+ T cells sorted from blood, collected in a trial of the OX40 agonist ivuxolimab. The rearrangement uses TRBV15 and TRBJ1-2; 7 bases align to TRBD1. CDR3 region: CATSRDRGTYGYTF. The CDR3 nucleotides read TGTGCCACCAGCAGAGACAGGGGGACCTATGGCTACACCTTC.